This passage covers 22 T cell receptor beta chains from one sample sequenced in a study of vaccination and CD4 T cells after COVID-19. Indicated treatment: 10-day PBMC culture with coronavirus spike peptide pools or control peptides (ViraFEST assay). The antigens of these receptors remain unknown. Sequencing of cultured CD4+ T cell DNA used the Oncomine TCR Beta short-read assay. TCRdb redid the calling of the PCR reads with MiXCR, one entry per CDR3 protein. The data show over 5,500 distinct CDR3 sequences, about 54% seen once. The sequenced material came from CD4+ T cells from blood, cultured in vitro. Receptor source: a human donor who had recovered from COVID-19.

The genes are TRBV21-1 and TRBJ2-7; TRBD2, the table's D call, lacks a check against the DNA. TRBV21-1 is flagged as a pseudogene. The CDR3 length is 17 residues. The CDR3 region has the DNA TGTGCCAGCAGCAAAGAGGGGAAGGCCTTCGCCTCGGGGGAGCAGTACTTC. Its translation is CASSKEGKAFASGEQYF.

This clonotype has more than one count but fewer than ten. J is TRBJ1-5 and V is TRBV18, with D maybe TRBD1 (6 bases). Trimming cost V 1 base and J 9 bases, with 16 bases left between them. This CDR3 has 15 residues. The germline V gene has CDR1 KGHSH and CDR2 LQKENI. CDR3 protein: CASSPRGQPRGPQHF. The CDR3 DNA reads TGTGCCAGCTCACCACGGGGGCAGCCCAGGGGGCCCCAGCATTTT.

The rearrangement uses TRBV6-2 or TRBV6-3 and TRBJ1-4, with D hard to call. The CDR3 extends over 11 amino acids. Trimming left V 6 bases short and J 3 bases short, with 2 bases between. The germline V gene has CDR1 MNHEY and CDR2 SVGEGT. DNA of the CDR3: TGTGCCAGCAGGGCTAATGAAAAACTGTTTTTT. Its protein is CASRANEKLFF.

The chain has TRBV7-2 and TRBJ2-7; 10 positions agree with TRBD2. CDR1 is SGHTA, CDR2 FQGNSA, per germline. The CDR3 runs to 15 residues. With 3 bases clipped from V and 5 bases from J, the junction kept 7 bases outside the gene matches. The CDR3 bases are TGTGCCAGCAGCTTCCCCAGCGGGGGGGCCCACGAGCAGTACTTC. This encodes CASSFPSGGAHEQYF.

The rearrangement uses TRBV7-9 and TRBJ2-4, with 13 bases that match TRBD2. V trimming: 5 bases; J trimming: 0 bases; junction bases outside the gene matches: 7. The length of the CDR3 is 18 residues. The germline CDR1 and CDR2 sequences are SEHNR and FQNEAQ (reference sequence). The CDR3 protein is CASSRTSGGTIAKNIQYF. The DNA of the CDR3 is TGTGCCAGCAGCCGGACTAGCGGGGGTACCATAGCCAAAAACATTCAGTACTTC.

This clonotype was counted between two and nine times. The chain is built from TRBV7-2 and TRBJ2-6; D could derive from TRBD1 or TRBD2 (5 bases each). Trimming cost V 5 bases and J 6 bases, with 14 bases left between them. CDR1 is SGHTA, CDR2 FQGNSA, per germline. The CDR3 is 15 amino acids. Here the CDR3 DNA reads TGTGCCAGCAGCCCCGGGGCGCCTGTGGCCAACGTCCTGACTTTC. Translating gives CASSPGAPVANVLTF.

This clonotype turned up a few times. The chain employs TRBV27 and TRBJ1-1; D gene ambiguous. The V gene lost 3 bases and the J gene lost 3 bases, with 8 bases spanning the gap. Per the germline V gene, CDR1 is MNHEY and CDR2 is SMNVEV (reference sequence). This CDR3 region has 13 residues. CDR3 amino acids: CASSLRSDTEAFF. The CDR3 nucleotides read TGTGCCAGCAGTTTGAGGTCAGACACTGAAGCTTTCTTT.

This clonotype was detected a few times. The chain recombines TRBV20-1 with TRBJ1-2, with D possibly being TRBD1 (5 bases). V lost 4 bases and J lost 6, with 21 bases in between. The CDR3 is 15 amino acids. CDR1 is DFQATT, CDR2 SNEGSKA, per germline (reference sequence). The chain's CDR3 is CSATGRIRGADGYTF. The CDR3 DNA follows: TGCAGTGCTACCGGACGGATCCGCGGGGCGGATGGCTACACCTTC.

The chain joins TRBV20-1 to TRBJ1-1; D gene ambiguous. There are 15 residues in the CDR3. Germline V gene data show CDR1 as DFQATT and CDR2 as SNEGSKA (reference sequence). The germline V and J ends were trimmed by 0 bases and 2 bases, with 13 bases remaining between them. Here the CDR3 DNA reads TGCAGTGCTAGAGATGGAGGGCGGACCAACACTGAAGCTTTCTTT. Amino acids: CSARDGGRTNTEAFF.

This clonotype qualifies as medium-sized. This sequence joins TRBV18 and TRBJ2-3; the match to TRBD1 covers 7 bases. This CDR3 contains 15 residues. Germline CDR1 is KGHSH and CDR2 is LQKENI. V lost 1 base to trimming and J lost 1 base; unmatched junction nucleotides: 2. The CDR3 coding sequence is TGTGCCAGCTCACCACAGACAGGGCGCACAGATACGCAGTATTTT. It yields the protein CASSPQTGRTDTQYF.

V is TRBV30 and J is TRBJ1-2, with a possible D match to TRBD1 (5 bases). The ends were cut back, 0 bases at V and 5 bases at J, with 7 bases in the middle. The CDR3 totals 12 residues. CDR1 GTSNPN and CDR2 SVGIG come from the germline V gene (reference sequence). The DNA for the CDR3 is TGTGCCTGGAGTGTACCAGGGTATGGCTACACCTTC. Amino acid sequence: CAWSVPGYGYTF.

Only a few counts were recorded for this clonotype. The V gene is TRBV24-1, the J gene TRBJ2-5; D not certain. The germline V gene has CDR1 KGHDR and CDR2 SFDVKD. Trimming left V 3 bases short and J 4 bases short, with 14 bases between. The CDR3 is made up of 15 amino acids. For the CDR3, the DNA is TGTGCCACCAGTGATAACACTCTGGGTGGAGAGACCCAGTACTTC. It yields the protein CATSDNTLGGETQYF.

This clonotype occurred once. In DNA, the CDR3 is TGCAGTGTCGGGGACAGGGGGCTTTACTCACCCCTCCACTTT. Encoded protein: CSVGDRGLYSPLHF. This chain joins TRBV20-1 and TRBJ1-6, with 12 bases identical to TRBD1. J gave up 10 bases and V 7 bases, and 8 bases lay outside the gene matches. Germline V gives CDR1 DFQATT, CDR2 SNEGSKA (reference sequence). CDR3 length: 14 amino acids.

This clonotype was observed a single time. The genes are TRBV12-3 or TRBV12-4 and TRBJ1-1; D gene uncertain. The CDR3 spans 12 residues. The germline V and J ends were trimmed by 4 bases and 7 bases, with 10 bases remaining between them. The CDR3 reads CASSYQLLEAFF. DNA for the CDR3: TGTGCCAGCAGTTATCAGCTACTTGAAGCTTTCTTT.

This clonotype appeared once. V usage is TRBV4-3 and J usage is TRBJ1-4, with 7 bases that match TRBD1. V was pared by 0 bases and J by 6 bases, with 7 bases of the junction left unmatched. Germline V gene sequence: CDR1 LGHNA, CDR2 YSLEER. This CDR3 comprises 16 residues. The CDR3 is CASSQDLQGVYEKLFF. Written as DNA, the CDR3 is TGCGCCAGCAGCCAAGATCTCCAGGGGGTTTATGAAAAACTGTTTTTT.

The table lists this clonotype with a few counts. The genes are TRBV6-2 or TRBV6-3 and TRBJ1-5; D is unclear. The length of the CDR3 is 16 residues. The V end was cut by 0 bases, the J end by 1 base, with 10 bases between. The germline V gene encodes CDR1 MNHEY and CDR2 SVGEGT. This CDR3 reads CASSYSPLRSNQPQHF. CDR3 DNA sequence: TGTGCCAGCAGTTACTCCCCCCTCCGGAGCAATCAGCCCCAGCATTTT.

V usage is TRBV19 and J usage is TRBJ2-3; weak D call: TRBD2 (5 bases). CDR3 length equals 14 residues. Trimming took 3 bases from V and 0 from J, leaving 7 bases between them. Germline V gene sequence: CDR1 LNHDA, CDR2 SQIVND (reference sequence). This CDR3 is CASSIRLSTDTQYF. For the CDR3, the DNA is TGTGCCAGTAGTATCAGACTAAGCACAGATACGCAGTATTTT.

This clonotype was picked up a small number of times. V and J are TRBV30 and TRBJ1-1; perhaps TRBD1 as D (6 bases). V was pared by 5 bases and J by 4 bases, with 17 bases between. This CDR3 is 14 amino acids long. CDR1 and CDR2 (germline): GTSNPN, SVGIG (reference sequence). The CDR3 protein is CAWANQGLVTEAFF. CDR3 DNA sequence: TGTGCCTGGGCCAATCAGGGGTTGGTCACTGAAGCTTTCTTT.

The chain combines TRBV6-1 with TRBJ2-1; D might be TRBD2 (5 bases). CDR1 and CDR2 (germline): MNHNS, SASEGT. The V gene lost 6 bases and the J gene lost 8 bases, with 14 bases spanning the gap. CDR3 length equals 13 residues. CDR3 DNA: TGTGCCAGCAGGAGGGTCGGCTGGGATGAGCAGTTCTTC. Translation gives CASRRVGWDEQFF.

This chain joins TRBV7-6 and TRBJ2-7; 12 nucleotides agree with TRBD2. This CDR3 contains 16 residues. Germline assignment: CDR1 SGHVS and CDR2 FNYEAQ. V trimming: 5 bases; J trimming: 6 bases; junction bases outside the gene matches: 11. The CDR3 bases are TGTGCCAGCAGCCTCTCTAGCGGGGGGGCCATTGGCGAGCAGTACTTC. Residues: CASSLSSGGAIGEQYF. The full variable domain, completed using reference TRBV7-6 and TRBJ2-7, is GAGVSQSPRYKVTKRGQDVALRCDPISGHVSLYWYRQALGQGPEFLTYFNYEAQQDKSGLPNDRFSAERPEGSISTLTIQRTEQRDSAMYRCASSLSSGGAIGEQYFGPGTRLTVT.

The chain combines TRBV11-3 with TRBJ2-1, with 8 positions matching TRBD2. The CDR3 spans 17 residues. Germline CDR1 is SGHNT and CDR2 is YENEEA. Germline trimming cut 0 bases from V and 9 bases from J; bases unmatched to any gene: 13. The DNA for the CDR3 is TGTGCCAGCAGCTTAGACTCGGGTAGCGGGGTGAATAGTGAGCAGTTCTTC. It codes for CASSLDSGSGVNSEQFF.

J is TRBJ2-5 and V is TRBV7-9; D uncertain. V gave up 5 bases and J gave up 7 bases, with 17 bases separating them. The CDR3 has 14 residues. CDR1 SEHNR and CDR2 FQNEAQ come from the germline V gene (reference sequence). CDR3 coding DNA: TGTGCCAGCAGCCCTTACGGGCCGGATGGGACCCAGTACTTC. Translating gives CASSPYGPDGTQYF.